This TCR beta chain was obtained from a study of blood T cell repertoires in COVID-19. In germline, CDR1 is MDHEN, CDR2 SYDVKM. The trim removed 8 bases at V and 7 bases at J, leaving 15 bases unmatched. This CDR3 region has 15 residues. The data were produced by immunoSEQ multiplex PCR, yet TCRdb's version contains in-frame clones alone and is incomplete. The table shows a few hundred thousand clones, with approximately 89% occurring only once. The TCR sequence derives from a woman in her 50s who had been exposed to COVID-19. Specimen: PBMCs or T cells enriched from blood (not recorded which). The chain uses TRBV28 and TRBJ2-7, with 9 bases identical to TRBD2. CDR3: CASPPLGLAGQEQYF. The CDR3 region has the DNA TGTGCCAGCCCACCTCTGGGGCTAGCGGGGCAAGAGCAGTACTTC. Filled out from reference TRBV28 and TRBJ2-7, the complete variable domain reads DVKVTQSSRYLVKRTGEKVFLECVQDMDHENMFWYRQDPGLGLRLIYFSYDVKMKEKGDIPEGYSVSREKKERFSLILESASTNQTSMYLCASPPLGLAGQEQYFGPGTRLTVT.